This T cell receptor beta chain was captured in a study of CXCR3-negative and CXCR3-positive naive CD8 T cells. The V gene's germline CDR1 is MDHEN and CDR2 SYDVKM. The CDR3 is made up of 12 amino acids. 5' RACE with UMI labels generated the TRB cDNA libraries. TCRdb reprocessed the 5' RACE reads, keeping one entry per CDR3 protein, no DNA. The sample has around 140,000 distinct CDR3 sequences. For this clonotype: The antigen is undetermined.

Overall study findings and caveats: Memory CD8+ cells showed much lower diversity, while both naive subsets displayed comparably high diversity. The study found more hydrophobic TRB CDR3s in CXCR3-positive naive cells than in CXCR3-negative naive cells. Unlike memory cells, which differed, naive CXCR3-negative and CXCR3-positive cells had similar TRBV-TRBJ usage.

V usage is TRBV28 and J usage is TRBJ2-1; TCRdb's D call of TRBD1 is untestable without DNA. The sequence derives from a human donor in good health. Some clones in this sample may be carry-over from other donors' samples. Material: naive CXCR3- CD8+ T cells from blood. The subset is: CD45RO-CCR7+CD27+CD95- naive CD8+ T cells lacking CXCR3 (TNR3-). The CDR3 loop reads CASGTGDNEQFF.